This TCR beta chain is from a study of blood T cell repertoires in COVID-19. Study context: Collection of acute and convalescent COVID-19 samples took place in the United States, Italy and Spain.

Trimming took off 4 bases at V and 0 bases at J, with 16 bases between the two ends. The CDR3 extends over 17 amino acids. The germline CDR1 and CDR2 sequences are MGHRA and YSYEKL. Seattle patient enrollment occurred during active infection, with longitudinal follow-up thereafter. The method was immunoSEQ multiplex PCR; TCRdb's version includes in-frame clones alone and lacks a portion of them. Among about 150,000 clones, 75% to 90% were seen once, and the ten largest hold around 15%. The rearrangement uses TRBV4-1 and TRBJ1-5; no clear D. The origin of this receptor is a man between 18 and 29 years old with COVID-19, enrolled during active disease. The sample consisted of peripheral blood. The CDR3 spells CASSPRHFRSSNQPQHF. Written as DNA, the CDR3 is TGCGCCAGCAGCCCCAGGCATTTTCGGTCTAGCAATCAGCCCCAGCATTTT.